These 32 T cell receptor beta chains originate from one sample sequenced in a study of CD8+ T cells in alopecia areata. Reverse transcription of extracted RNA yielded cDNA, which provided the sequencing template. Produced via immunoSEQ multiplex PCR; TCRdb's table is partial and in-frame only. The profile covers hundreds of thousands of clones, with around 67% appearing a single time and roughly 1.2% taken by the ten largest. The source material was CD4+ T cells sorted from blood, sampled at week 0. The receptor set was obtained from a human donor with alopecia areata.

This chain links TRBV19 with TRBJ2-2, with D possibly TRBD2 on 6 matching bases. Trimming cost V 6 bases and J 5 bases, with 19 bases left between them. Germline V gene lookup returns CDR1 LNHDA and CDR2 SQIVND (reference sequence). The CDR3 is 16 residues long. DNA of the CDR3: TGTGCCAGTAGGCCTAGTGCCGGGGGACGGACCGGGGAGCTGTTTTTT. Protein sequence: CASRPSAGGRTGELFF.

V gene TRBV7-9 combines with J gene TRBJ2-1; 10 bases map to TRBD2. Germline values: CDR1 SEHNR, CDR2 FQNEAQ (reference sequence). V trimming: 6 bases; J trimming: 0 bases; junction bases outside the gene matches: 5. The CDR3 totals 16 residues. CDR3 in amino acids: CASRNSGGSSYNEQFF. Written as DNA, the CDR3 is TGTGCCAGCAGAAATAGCGGGGGGAGCTCCTACAATGAGCAGTTCTTC.

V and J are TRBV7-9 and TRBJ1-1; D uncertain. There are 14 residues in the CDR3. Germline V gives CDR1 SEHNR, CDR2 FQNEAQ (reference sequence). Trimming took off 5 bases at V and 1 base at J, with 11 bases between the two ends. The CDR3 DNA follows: TGTGCCAGCAGCCCCGAGTTACCGAACACTGAAGCTTTCTTT. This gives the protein CASSPELPNTEAFF.

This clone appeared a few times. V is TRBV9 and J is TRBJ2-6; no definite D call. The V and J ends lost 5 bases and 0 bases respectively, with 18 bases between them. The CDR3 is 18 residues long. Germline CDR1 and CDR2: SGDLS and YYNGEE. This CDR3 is CASRPDTARSSGANVLTF. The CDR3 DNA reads TGTGCCAGCAGGCCTGACACTGCCCGCTCCTCTGGGGCCAACGTCCTGACTTTC.

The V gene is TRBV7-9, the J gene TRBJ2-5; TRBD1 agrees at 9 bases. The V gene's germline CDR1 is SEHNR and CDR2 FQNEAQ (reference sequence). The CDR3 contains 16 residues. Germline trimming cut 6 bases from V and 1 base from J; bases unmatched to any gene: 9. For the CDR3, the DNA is TGTGCCAGCAGTTCCCGCCCGGGACAGGGCCAAGAGACCCAGTACTTC. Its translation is CASSSRPGQGQETQYF.

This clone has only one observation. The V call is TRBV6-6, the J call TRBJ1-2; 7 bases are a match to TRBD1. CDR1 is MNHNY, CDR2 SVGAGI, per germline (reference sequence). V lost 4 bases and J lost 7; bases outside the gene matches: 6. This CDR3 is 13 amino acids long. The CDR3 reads CASSFDRVSGYTF. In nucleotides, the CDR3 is TGTGCCAGCAGTTTTGACAGGGTTAGTGGCTACACCTTC.

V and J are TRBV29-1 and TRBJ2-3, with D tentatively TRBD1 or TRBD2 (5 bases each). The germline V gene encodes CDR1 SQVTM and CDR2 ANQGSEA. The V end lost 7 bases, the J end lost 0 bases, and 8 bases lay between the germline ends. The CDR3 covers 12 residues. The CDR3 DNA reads TGCAGCGCCGGGGCCAGCACAGATACGCAGTATTTT. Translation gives CSAGASTDTQYF.

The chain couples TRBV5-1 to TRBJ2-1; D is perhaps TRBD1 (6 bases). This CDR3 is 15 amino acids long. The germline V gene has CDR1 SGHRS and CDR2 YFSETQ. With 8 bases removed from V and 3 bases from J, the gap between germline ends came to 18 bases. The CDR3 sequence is CASRQAARSYNEQFF. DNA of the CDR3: TGCGCCAGTCGACAGGCGGCAAGAAGCTACAATGAGCAGTTCTTC.

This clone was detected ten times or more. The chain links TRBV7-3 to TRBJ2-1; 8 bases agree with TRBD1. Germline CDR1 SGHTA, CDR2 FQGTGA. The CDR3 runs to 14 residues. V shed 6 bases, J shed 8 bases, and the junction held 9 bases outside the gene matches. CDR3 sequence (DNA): TGTGCCAGCAGTGGACAGGGCCAAGGTGATGAGCAGTTCTTC. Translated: CASSGQGQGDEQFF. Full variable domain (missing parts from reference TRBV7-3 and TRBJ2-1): GAGVSQTPSNKVTEKGKYVELRCDPISGHTALYWYRQSLGQGPEFLIYFQGTGAADDSGLPNDRFFAVRPEGSVSTLKIQRTERGDSAVYLCASSGQGQGDEQFFGPGTRLTVL.

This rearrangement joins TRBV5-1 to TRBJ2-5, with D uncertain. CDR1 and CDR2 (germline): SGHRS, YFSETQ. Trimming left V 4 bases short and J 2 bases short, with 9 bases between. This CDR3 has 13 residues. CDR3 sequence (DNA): TGCGCCAGCAGCGGGATACCGCAAGAGACCCAGTACTTC. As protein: CASSGIPQETQYF.

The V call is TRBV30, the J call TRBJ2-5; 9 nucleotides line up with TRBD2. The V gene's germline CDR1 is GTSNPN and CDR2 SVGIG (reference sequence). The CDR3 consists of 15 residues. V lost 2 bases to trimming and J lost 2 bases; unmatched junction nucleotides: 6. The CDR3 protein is CAWSTPSGIQETQYF. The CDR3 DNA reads TGTGCCTGGAGTACACCTAGCGGGATACAAGAGACCCAGTACTTC.

The CDR3: CSVRGTPPYNYGYTF. In DNA form, the CDR3 reads TGCAGCGTGAGGGGGACACCGCCGTATAACTATGGCTACACCTTC. This chain uses TRBV29-1 with TRBJ1-2; D possibly corresponds to TRBD1 (6 bases). This CDR3 region has 15 residues. Per germline, CDR1 SQVTM and CDR2 ANQGSEA. Trimming pared 6 bases from V and 1 base from J, leaving 18 bases between. Full variable domain (rest looked up from reference TRBV29-1 and TRBJ1-2): SAVISQKPSRDICQRGTSLTIQCQVDSQVTMMFWYRQQPGQSLTLIATANQGSEATYESGFVIDKFPISRPNLTFSTLTVSNMSPEDSSIYLCSVRGTPPYNYGYTFGSGTRLTVV.

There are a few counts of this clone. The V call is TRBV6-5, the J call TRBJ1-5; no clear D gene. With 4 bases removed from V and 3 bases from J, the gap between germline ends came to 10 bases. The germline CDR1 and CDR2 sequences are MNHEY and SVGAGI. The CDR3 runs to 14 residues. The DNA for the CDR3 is TGTGCCAGCAGTTCCAACGGCTTCAATCAGCCCCAGCATTTT. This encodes CASSSNGFNQPQHF.

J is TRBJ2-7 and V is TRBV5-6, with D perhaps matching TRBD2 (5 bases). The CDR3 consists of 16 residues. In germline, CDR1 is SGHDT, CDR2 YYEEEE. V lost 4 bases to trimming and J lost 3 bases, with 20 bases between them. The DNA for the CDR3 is TGTGCCAGCAGCCCCCTACAGTCCCGTGGAGGCTACGAGCAGTACTTC. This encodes CASSPLQSRGGYEQYF.

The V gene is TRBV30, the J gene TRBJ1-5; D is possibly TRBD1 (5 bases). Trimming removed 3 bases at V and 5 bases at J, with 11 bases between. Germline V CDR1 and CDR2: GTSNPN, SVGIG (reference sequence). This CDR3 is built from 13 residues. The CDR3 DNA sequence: TGTGCCTGGAGCGCAGGGACGGATCAGCCCCAGCATTTT. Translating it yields CAWSAGTDQPQHF.

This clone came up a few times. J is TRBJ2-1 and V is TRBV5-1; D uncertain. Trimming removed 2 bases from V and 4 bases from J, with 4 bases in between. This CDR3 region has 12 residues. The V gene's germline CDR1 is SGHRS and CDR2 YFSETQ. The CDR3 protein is CASSFQYNEQFF. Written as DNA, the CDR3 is TGCGCCAGCAGCTTTCAATACAATGAGCAGTTCTTC.

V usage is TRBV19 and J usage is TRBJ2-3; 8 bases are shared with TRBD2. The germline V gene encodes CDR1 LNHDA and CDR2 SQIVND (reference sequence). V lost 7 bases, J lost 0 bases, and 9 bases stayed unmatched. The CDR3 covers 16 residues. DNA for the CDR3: TGTGCCAGTACCTCCCTGCGGGGGGTAAGCACAGATACGCAGTATTTT. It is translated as CASTSLRGVSTDTQYF.

CDR3 in DNA: TGTGCCAGCAGTAGGGAGACAGGGTTTTCCTACAATGAGCAGTTCTTC. Amino acid sequence: CASSRETGFSYNEQFF. The chain recombines TRBV2 with TRBJ2-1; TRBD1 matches at 7 bases. The CDR3 sequence is 16 residues long. Germline loops: CDR1 SNHLY, CDR2 FYNNEI. The trim removed 5 bases at V and 1 base at J, leaving 8 bases unmatched.

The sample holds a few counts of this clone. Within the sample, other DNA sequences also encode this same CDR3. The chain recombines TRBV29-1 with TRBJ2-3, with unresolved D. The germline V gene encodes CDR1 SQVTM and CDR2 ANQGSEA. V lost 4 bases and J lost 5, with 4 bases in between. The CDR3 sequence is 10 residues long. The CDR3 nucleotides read TGCAGCGTTGGAGAAGATACGCAGTATTTT. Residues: CSVGEDTQYF.

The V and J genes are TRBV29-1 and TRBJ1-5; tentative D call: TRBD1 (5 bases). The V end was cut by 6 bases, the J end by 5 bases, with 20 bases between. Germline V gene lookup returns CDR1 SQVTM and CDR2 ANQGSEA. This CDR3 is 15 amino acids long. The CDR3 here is CSVANGTAGYQPQHF. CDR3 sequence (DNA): TGCAGCGTGGCCAACGGGACGGCGGGTTATCAGCCCCAGCATTTT.

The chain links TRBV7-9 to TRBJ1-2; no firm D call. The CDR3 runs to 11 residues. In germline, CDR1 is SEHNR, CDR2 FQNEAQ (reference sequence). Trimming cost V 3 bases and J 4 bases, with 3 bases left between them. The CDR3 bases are TGTGCCAGCAGCTTGTCCTATGGCTACACCTTC. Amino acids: CASSLSYGYTF.

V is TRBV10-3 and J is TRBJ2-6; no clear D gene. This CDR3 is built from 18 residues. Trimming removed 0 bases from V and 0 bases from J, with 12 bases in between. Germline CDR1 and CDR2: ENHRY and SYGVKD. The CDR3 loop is CAISESIGGRSGANVLTF. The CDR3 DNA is TGTGCCATCAGTGAGTCAATTGGCGGCCGCTCTGGGGCCAACGTCCTGACTTTC.

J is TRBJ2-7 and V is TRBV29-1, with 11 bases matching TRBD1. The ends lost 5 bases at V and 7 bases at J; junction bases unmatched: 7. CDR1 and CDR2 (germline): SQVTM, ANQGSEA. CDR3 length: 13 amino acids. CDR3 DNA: TGCAGCGTTCGGACAGGGGGCGAACAAGAGCAGTACTTC. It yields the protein CSVRTGGEQEQYF.

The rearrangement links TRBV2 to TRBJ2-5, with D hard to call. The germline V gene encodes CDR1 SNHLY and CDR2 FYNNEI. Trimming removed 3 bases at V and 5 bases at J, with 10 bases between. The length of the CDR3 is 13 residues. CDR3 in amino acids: CASSEDPTETQYF. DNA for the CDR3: TGTGCCAGCAGTGAGGACCCGACGGAGACCCAGTACTTC.

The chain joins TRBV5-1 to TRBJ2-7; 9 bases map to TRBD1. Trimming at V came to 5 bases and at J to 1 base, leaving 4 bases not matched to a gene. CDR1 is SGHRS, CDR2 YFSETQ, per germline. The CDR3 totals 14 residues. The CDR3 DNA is TGCGCCAGCAGGCGGGGACAGGGTTCCTACGAGCAGTACTTC. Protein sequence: CASRRGQGSYEQYF.

CDR3 nucleotide sequence: TGCAGCGTTGAGGGTGGCGGGGGGTCAGATACGCAGTATTTT. It codes for CSVEGGGGSDTQYF. The chain is built from TRBV29-1 and TRBJ2-3; 8 nucleotides match TRBD2. The CDR3 length is 14 residues. Looked up from germline, CDR1 is SQVTM and CDR2 is ANQGSEA. Trimming at V came to 3 bases and at J to 4 bases, leaving 6 bases not matched to a gene.

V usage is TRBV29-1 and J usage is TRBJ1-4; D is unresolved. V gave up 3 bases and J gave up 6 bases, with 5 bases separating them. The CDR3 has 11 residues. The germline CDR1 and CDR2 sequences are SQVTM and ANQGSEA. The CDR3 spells CSVDRDEKLFF. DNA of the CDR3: TGCAGCGTTGATCGGGATGAAAAACTGTTTTTT.

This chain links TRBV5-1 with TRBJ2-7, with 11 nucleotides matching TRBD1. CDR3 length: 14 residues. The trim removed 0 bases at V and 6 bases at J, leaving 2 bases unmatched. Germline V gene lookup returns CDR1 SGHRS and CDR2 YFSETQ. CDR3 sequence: CASSLGTGGSEQYF. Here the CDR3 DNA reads TGCGCCAGCAGCTTGGGGACAGGGGGCTCCGAGCAGTACTTC. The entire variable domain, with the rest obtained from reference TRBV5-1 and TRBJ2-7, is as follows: KAGVTQTPRYLIKTRGQQVTLSCSPISGHRSVSWYQQTPGQGLQFLFEYFSETQRNKGNFPGRFSGRQFSNSRSEMNVSTLELGDSALYLCASSLGTGGSEQYFGPGTRLTVT.

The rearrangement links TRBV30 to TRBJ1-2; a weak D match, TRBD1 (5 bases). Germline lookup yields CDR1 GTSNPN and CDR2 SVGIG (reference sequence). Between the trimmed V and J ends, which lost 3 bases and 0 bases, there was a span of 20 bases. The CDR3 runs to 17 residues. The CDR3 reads CAWRQTPHRRTNYGYTF. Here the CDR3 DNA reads TGTGCCTGGAGGCAAACTCCCCACAGGAGAACTAACTATGGCTACACCTTC. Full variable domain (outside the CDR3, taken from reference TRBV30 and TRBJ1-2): SQTIHQWPATLVQPVGSPLSLECTVEGTSNPNLYWYRQAAGRGLQLLFYSVGIGQISSEVPQNLSASRPQDRQFILSSKKLLLSDSGFYLCAWRQTPHRRTNYGYTFGSGTRLTVV.

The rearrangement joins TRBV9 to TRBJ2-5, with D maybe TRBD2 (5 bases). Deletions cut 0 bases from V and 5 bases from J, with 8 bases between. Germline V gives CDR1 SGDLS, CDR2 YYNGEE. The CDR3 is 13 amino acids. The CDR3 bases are TGTGCCAGCAGCGTAGGGGAGTGGGAGACCCAGTACTTC. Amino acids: CASSVGEWETQYF.

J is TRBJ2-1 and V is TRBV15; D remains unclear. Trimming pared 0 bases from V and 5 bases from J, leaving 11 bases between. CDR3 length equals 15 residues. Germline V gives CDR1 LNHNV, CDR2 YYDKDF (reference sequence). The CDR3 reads CATSRDGSRNNEQFF. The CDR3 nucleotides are TGTGCCACCAGCAGAGATGGTAGTAGAAACAATGAGCAGTTCTTC.

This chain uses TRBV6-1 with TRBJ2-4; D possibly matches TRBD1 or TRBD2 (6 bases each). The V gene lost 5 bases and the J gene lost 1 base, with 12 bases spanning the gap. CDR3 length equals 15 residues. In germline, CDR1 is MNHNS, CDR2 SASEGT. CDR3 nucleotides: TGTGCCAGCAGTTTCGAGGGGGGCGCCAAAAACATTCAGTACTTC. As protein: CASSFEGGAKNIQYF.